Shown below are 23 T cell receptor beta chains from a single sample sequenced in a study of glioma-infiltrating T cells. Amplification of TCR alpha and beta CDR3 regions from RNA used iRepertoire nested multiplex PCR. TCRdb used MiXCR to reprocess the multiplex PCR reads, holding one entry per CDR3 protein. The sample yields about 5,800 distinct CDR3 sequences, under 30% seen once. Sequencing was done on a sample of glioma tissue, nonneoplastic brain tissue, or PBMCs (not recorded which). The receptors here all came from a human donor with low-grade glioma or glioblastoma, undergoing nonglioma brain surgery, or in good health (not recorded which).

Judged by abundance, this clonotype is medium-sized. The chain combines TRBV20-1 with TRBJ1-2, with no clear D. Germline V lookup: CDR1 DFQATT, CDR2 SNEGSKA (reference sequence). Between the trimmed V and J ends, which lost 4 bases and 2 bases, there was a span of 14 bases. The CDR3 loop spans 14 amino acids. The CDR3 DNA reads as TGCAGTGCTAAGGGAATTGCAAACAACTATGGCTACACCTTC. Protein sequence: CSAKGIANNYGYTF.

The chain couples TRBV27 to TRBJ1-5; the D is unclear. Germline V gene data show CDR1 as MNHEY and CDR2 as SMNVEV (reference sequence). V gave up 11 bases and J gave up 0 bases, with 11 bases separating them. The CDR3 is made up of 13 amino acids. CDR3 region: CAHIKASNQPQHF. CDR3 DNA: TGTGCCCACATCAAAGCTAGCAATCAGCCCCAGCATTTT.

This clonotype was detected only once. The rearrangement uses TRBV29-1 and TRBJ2-7; 8 positions match TRBD2. Germline lookup yields CDR1 SQVTM and CDR2 ANQGSEA. The length of the CDR3 is 12 residues. The trim removed 2 bases at V and 6 bases at J, leaving 3 bases unmatched. The CDR3 spells CSVEYGRGEQYF. The CDR3 DNA reads TGCAGCGTTGAATACGGGAGGGGCGAGCAGTACTTC.

The rearrangement uses TRBV24-1 and TRBJ2-7; possibly TRBD1 for D (6 bases). The CDR3 extends over 14 amino acids. Germline assignment: CDR1 KGHDR and CDR2 SFDVKD. The germline V and J ends were trimmed by 6 bases and 7 bases, with 18 bases remaining between them. CDR3 in amino acids: CATSYPRTVGEQYF. In nucleotides, the CDR3 is TGTGCCACCAGTTATCCCAGGACAGTGGGAGAGCAGTACTTC.

This clonotype was picked up many times. The gene calls are TRBV12-3 or TRBV12-4 and TRBJ2-1; D ambiguous. CDR3 length: 12 amino acids. V dropped 3 bases and J dropped 9 bases, with 9 bases sitting between them. CDR3 sequence (DNA): TGTGCCAGCAGTTTGATGCATTTTGAGCAGTTCTTC. This translates into CASSLMHFEQFF.

This clonotype showed up just a few times. The gene calls are TRBV30 and TRBJ2-1, with TRBD2 matching over 15 bases. The CDR3 consists of 16 residues. With 5 bases clipped from V and 6 bases from J, the junction kept 8 bases outside the gene matches. Germline values: CDR1 GTSNPN, CDR2 SVGIG (reference sequence). CDR3 sequence reads: CAWAGLAGGRSNEQFF. The CDR3 region has the DNA TGTGCCTGGGCGGGACTAGCGGGAGGAAGGTCCAATGAGCAGTTCTTC.

The chain has TRBV7-2 and TRBJ2-1; a possible D gene is TRBD2 (5 bases). The CDR3 spans 11 residues. Germline CDR1 reads SGHTA; CDR2 reads FQGNSA. Trimming removed 5 bases at V and 8 bases at J, with 7 bases between. CDR3 in DNA: TGTGCCAGCAGCCAGCGGTATGAGCAGTTCTTC. Its translation is CASSQRYEQFF. The whole variable domain, filled in from reference TRBV7-2 and TRBJ2-1, reads GAGVSQSPSNKVTEKGKDVELRCDPISGHTALYWYRQSLGQGLEFLIYFQGNSAPDKSGLPSDRFSAERTGGSVSTLTIQRTQQEDSAVYLCASSQRYEQFFGPGTRLTVL.

Many counts were recorded for this clonotype. This chain uses TRBV7-2 with TRBJ1-2; 7 nucleotides line up with TRBD1. Germline CDR1 and CDR2: SGHTA and FQGNSA. The CDR3 has 13 residues. V lost 5 bases, J lost 4 bases, and 4 bases stayed unmatched. The CDR3, as DNA: TGTGCCAGCAGCCCCGACAGGGTCTATGGCTACACCTTC. Translating it yields CASSPDRVYGYTF.

By its share, this clonotype is medium-sized. The chain couples TRBV7-8 to TRBJ1-2; D is unclear. From germline, CDR1 is SGHVS and CDR2 FQNEAQ. The V end lost 1 base, the J end lost 2 bases, and 11 bases lay between the germline ends. The CDR3 contains 15 residues. CDR3 protein: CASSLEGRRNYGYTF. The CDR3 DNA sequence: TGTGCCAGCAGCTTAGAAGGGAGGAGAAACTATGGCTACACCTTC.

A remark on this clonotype: One end of the junction does not line up with germline, which may come from a read error. The CDR3 protein is CSSRSPAGASDTQYF. The CDR3 DNA is TGTTCCAGCCGGTCGCCAGCGGGAGCCTCAGATACGCAGTATTTT. The chain employs TRBV6-2 or TRBV6-3 and TRBJ2-3; 8 bases line up with TRBD2. The V gene's germline CDR1 is MNHEY and CDR2 SVGEGT. The CDR3 extends over 15 amino acids.

Note on this clonotype: Compared with germline, one end of the junction differs, possibly owing to a read error. V and J are TRBV27 and TRBJ1-5; a possible D gene is TRBD1 (5 bases). The CDR3 is 16 residues long. Germline V gives CDR1 MNHEY, CDR2 SMNVEV (reference sequence). CDR3 nucleotides: TGTGCCAGCCGACGCTCCGGGACCCGTTTCAATCCGCCCCAGCATTTT. It encodes CASRRSGTRFNPPQHF.

This clonotype occurred a few times. CDR3 amino acids: CASSSHGQREEQYF. CDR3 sequence (DNA): TGTGCCAGCAGTTCCCACGGACAGAGGGAGGAGCAGTACTTC. V is TRBV12-3 or TRBV12-4 and J is TRBJ2-7; D is perhaps TRBD1 (6 bases). Trimming pared 4 bases from V and 7 bases from J, leaving 17 bases between. The CDR3 runs 14 residues.

Of note for this clonotype: One end of the junction varies from germline; a read error may be responsible. The rearrangement joins TRBV10-3 to TRBJ1-2; D perhaps matches TRBD1 (5 bases). Germline values: CDR1 ENHRY, CDR2 SYGVKD. CDR3 size: 12 residues. Here the CDR3 reads CAISREGHGYTF. The CDR3, as DNA: TGTGCCATCAGCAGGGAAGGGCATGGCTACACTTTC.

At least ten counts were recorded for this clonotype. V usage is TRBV12-3 or TRBV12-4 and J usage is TRBJ1-1, with TRBD1 matching over 12 bases. The CDR3 runs 16 residues. V lost 3 bases and J lost 3; bases outside the gene matches: 5. This CDR3 reads CASSLGQGASDTEAFF. Here the CDR3 DNA reads TGTGCCAGCAGTTTGGGACAGGGGGCGTCGGACACTGAAGCTTTCTTT.

This clonotype ranks as medium-sized. The chain links TRBV20-1 to TRBJ1-2; D perhaps matches TRBD1 (5 bases). Deletions cut 0 bases from V and 4 bases from J, with 9 bases between. The CDR3 loop spans 13 amino acids. CDR1 and CDR2 (germline): DFQATT, SNEGSKA (reference sequence). CDR3 region: CSAREPGSYGYTF. In DNA form, the CDR3 reads TGCAGTGCTAGAGAACCAGGGAGCTATGGCTACACCTTC.

This clonotype is judged medium-sized. The V call is TRBV3-1, the J call TRBJ2-1; 8 nucleotides align to TRBD1. This CDR3 has 13 amino acids. The V gene end was trimmed by 1 base and the J gene end by 11 bases; junction bases not matched to a gene: 4. Germline CDR1 is LGHDT and CDR2 is YNNKEL (reference sequence). CDR3 sequence reads: CASSQVQGAKQFF. The CDR3 DNA reads TGTGCCAGCAGCCAAGTCCAGGGGGCGAAGCAGTTCTTC.

Points on this clonotype: A junction end diverges from the germline sequence, so it may reflect a read error. This chain links TRBV20-1 with TRBJ2-7; TRBD2 matches at 10 bases. Per the germline V gene, CDR1 is DFQATT and CDR2 is SNEGSKA (reference sequence). The length of the CDR3 is 19 residues. This chain's CDR3 is CSPRARGLGRLAGTSEQYF. CDR3 in DNA: TGCAGTCCTAGAGCCCGGGGCCTGGGGCGACTAGCGGGCACCTCCGAGCAGTACTTC.

This clonotype rates as medium-sized. The chain carries TRBV6-2 or TRBV6-3 and TRBJ2-1, with TRBD2 identical over 9 bases. The CDR3 has 14 residues. The ends lost 6 bases at V and 8 bases at J; junction bases unmatched: 8. Germline assignment: CDR1 MNHEY and CDR2 SVGEGT. CDR3 bases: TGTGCCAGCAGGCGAGCGGGAGGAAGCCATGAGCAGTTCTTC. Translation gives CASRRAGGSHEQFF.

For this clonotype: An end of the junction does not agree with germline; a read error may underlie this. The J gene is TRBJ1-1, the V gene TRBV6-6; a weak D match, TRBD1 (5 bases). From germline, CDR1 is MNHNY and CDR2 SVGAGI (reference sequence). The CDR3 is 17 residues long. The CDR3 sequence is CAGSYSRTRAMNPEAFF. In nucleotides, the CDR3 is TGTGCCGGCAGTTACTCTAGGACACGGGCAATGAACCCTGAAGCTTTCTTT.

This clonotype was recorded many times. The chain carries TRBV24-1 and TRBJ2-5, with no clear D. The V end was cut by 1 base, the J end by 7 bases, with 12 bases between. This CDR3 has 14 residues. The germline gives CDR1 KGHDR, CDR2 SFDVKD. The CDR3 DNA reads TGTGCCACCAGTGATTTCGGTGAATCCAGGACCCAGTACTTC. Translating gives CATSDFGESRTQYF.

The table lists this clonotype with many counts. The chain is built from TRBV12-5 and TRBJ2-1, with D perhaps TRBD1 (5 bases). CDR1 is LGHNT, CDR2 FRNRAP, per germline. V was shortened by 6 bases and J by 1 base, with 16 bases between the two germline ends. The CDR3 is 16 amino acids. The CDR3 region is CASGFALDKSYNEQFF. CDR3 in DNA: TGTGCTAGTGGGTTTGCCCTGGACAAATCCTACAATGAGCAGTTCTTC.

This clonotype has a count of ten or more. The chain links TRBV5-1 to TRBJ2-3; D is perhaps TRBD1 or TRBD2 (5 bases each). Germline CDR1 and CDR2: SGHRS and YFSETQ. The CDR3 is 15 residues long. The V and J ends lost 0 bases and 2 bases respectively, with 10 bases between them. The CDR3 is CASSLVMGTTDTQYF. For the CDR3, the DNA is TGCGCCAGCAGCTTGGTTATGGGGACCACAGATACGCAGTATTTT.

This clonotype was counted ten times or more. The rearrangement joins TRBV29-1 to TRBJ2-3, with 7 bases matching TRBD1. The CDR3 loop spans 15 amino acids. CDR1 and CDR2 (germline): SQVTM, ANQGSEA. Trimming at V came to 6 bases and at J to 2 bases, leaving 11 bases not matched to a gene. For the CDR3, the DNA is TGCAGCGTCCAACAGGGGTGGACCACCACAGATACGCAGTATTTT. Translating it yields CSVQQGWTTTDTQYF.